Below are 8 T cell receptor beta chains sequenced from a single sample in a study of spatial heterogeneity in lung cancer. Time point given: sample taken at primary tumor resection. Sequencing of whole RNA from tumor, nontumor lung or frozen PBMC involved no sorting. TCRdb re-called the 5' RACE reads with MiXCR, one entry per CDR3 protein. Of about 75,000 distinct CDR3 sequences listed, about an eighth are singletons. Sequencing was performed on PBMCs, taken at surgery. The receptors were gathered from a male donor with early-stage non-small cell lung cancer.

The rearrangement links TRBV20-1 to TRBJ1-2, with D possibly TRBD1 on 5 matching bases. This CDR3 is built from 13 residues. CDR1 DFQATT and CDR2 SNEGSKA come from the germline V gene (reference sequence). Trimming pared 6 bases from V and 8 bases from J, leaving 19 bases between. The CDR3 region is CSATQGYQGGYTF. CDR3 nucleotides: TGCAGTGCCACCCAGGGATACCAGGGAGGCTACACCTTC.

J is TRBJ2-2 and V is TRBV5-4; D is unclear. Trimming took 1 base from V and 6 from J, leaving 4 bases between them. The CDR3 loop spans 12 amino acids. Germline loops: CDR1 SGHNT, CDR2 YYREEE (reference sequence). DNA for the CDR3: TGTGCCAGCAGCTTGTTTTCCGGGGAGCTGTTTTTT. Its translation is CASSLFSGELFF. The whole variable domain, remainder taken from reference TRBV5-4 and TRBJ2-2, is ETGVTQSPTHLIKTRGQQVTLRCSSQSGHNTVSWYQQALGQGPQFIFQYYREEENGRGNFPPRFSGLQFPNYSSELNVNALELDDSALYLCASSLFSGELFFGEGSRLTVL.

This clonotype has only a few counts. The chain combines TRBV7-2 with TRBJ2-6; D gene uncertain. The germline V and J ends were trimmed by 1 base and 0 bases, with 10 bases remaining between them. The germline V gene encodes CDR1 SGHTA and CDR2 FQGNSA. The CDR3 length is 17 residues. Here the CDR3 DNA reads TGTGCCAGCAGCTTAGTTGGACGACCCTCTGGGGCCAACGTCCTGACTTTC. This sequence encodes CASSLVGRPSGANVLTF. Looking up the rest from reference TRBV7-2 and TRBJ2-6 gives the full variable domain: GAGVSQSPSNKVTEKGKDVELRCDPISGHTALYWYRQSLGQGLEFLIYFQGNSAPDKSGLPSDRFSAERTGGSVSTLTIQRTQQEDSAVYLCASSLVGRPSGANVLTFGAGSRLTVL.

As regards this clonotype: At one end the junction does not follow the germline gene, possibly because of a read error. The chain couples TRBV10-3 to TRBJ1-2, with TRBD1 matching 8 bases. This CDR3 contains 16 residues. Germline V gene lookup returns CDR1 ENHRY and CDR2 SYGVKD. As DNA, the CDR3 is TGTGCCATCAGTGAGACACAACGGACAGGGACCTATGTCTACACCTTC. Its protein is CAISETQRTGTYVYTF.

The chain employs TRBV5-1 and TRBJ2-5, with D possibly matching TRBD1 (5 bases). The V end was cut by 1 base, the J end by 5 bases, with 9 bases between. Per the germline V gene, CDR1 is SGHRS and CDR2 is YFSETQ. This CDR3 region has 13 residues. The CDR3 DNA sequence: TGCGCCAGCAGCTTGATGGGGCAGGAGACCCAGTACTTC. It encodes CASSLMGQETQYF.

The chain couples TRBV7-8 to TRBJ1-1; tentative D call: TRBD1 (5 bases). Germline V lookup: CDR1 SGHVS, CDR2 FQNEAQ. The CDR3 consists of 17 residues. The ends were cut back, 2 bases at V and 5 bases at J, with 21 bases in the middle. The CDR3 spells CASSLKRGPTMGTEAFF. The CDR3 region has the DNA TGTGCCAGCAGCTTAAAGCGGGGACCCACCATGGGGACTGAAGCTTTCTTT.

V is TRBV5-4 and J is TRBJ2-7; D is perhaps TRBD1 (6 bases). V gave up 1 base and J gave up 6 bases, with 14 bases separating them. Germline V gene lookup returns CDR1 SGHNT and CDR2 YYREEE (reference sequence). The CDR3 contains 14 residues. CDR3 protein: CASSLRDIPTEQYF. CDR3 in DNA: TGTGCCAGCAGCTTGCGGGACATCCCCACCGAGCAGTACTTC.

V and J are TRBV4-3 and TRBJ2-7; TRBD2 matches at 10 bases. V trimming: 3 bases; J trimming: 5 bases; junction bases outside the gene matches: 4. Germline lookup yields CDR1 LGHNA and CDR2 YSLEER. The CDR3 is 14 residues long. The CDR3, as DNA: TGCGCCAGCAGCCATAGCGGGAGGCCCCACGAGCAGTACTTC. Its translation: CASSHSGRPHEQYF.